The 21 T cell receptor beta chains given below trace back to one sample, sequenced in a study of cytomegalovirus exposure and HLA in healthy donors. The PCR had 60 Vbeta and 13 Jbeta primers. Profiled with immunoSEQ multiplex PCR; TCRdb holds only in-frame clones, not every one. This listing includes tens of thousands of clones. The sequenced sample consisted of PBMCs. The receptors stem from a woman in her sixties in good health and CMV-seronegative.

The V and J genes are TRBV19 and TRBJ2-7; TRBD2 agrees at 12 bases. The CDR3 extends over 19 amino acids. Trimming cost V 6 bases and J 5 bases; bases outside gene matches: 20. Per germline, CDR1 LNHDA and CDR2 SQIVND (reference sequence). CDR3 in amino acids: CASRAGRDKTSGSHHEQYF. The CDR3 DNA sequence: TGTGCCAGTAGAGCCGGGAGGGATAAGACTAGCGGGAGTCACCACGAGCAGTACTTC.

The genes are TRBV7-6 and TRBJ1-4; a possible D gene is TRBD1 (5 bases). The V gene's germline CDR1 is SGHVS and CDR2 FNYEAQ. The CDR3 loop spans 16 amino acids. V was trimmed by 4 bases and J by 5 bases, leaving 17 bases between them. The CDR3 region is CASSSGLGGWNEKLFF. DNA for the CDR3: TGTGCCAGCAGCTCTGGTCTGGGGGGTTGGAATGAAAAACTGTTTTTT.

In the case of this clone: This CDR3 fails to terminate in the conserved phenylalanine or tryptophan, so it likely reflects a read error. Because the CDR3's place on the DNA is in doubt, the DNA is left out and the CDR3 is given as listed by TCRdb. This chain uses TRBV27 with TRBJ1-2; TRBD1, the D gene given by the table, was not confirmed from the DNA. CDR1 is MNHEY, CDR2 SMNVEV, per germline (reference sequence). The CDR3 is 12 amino acids long, termini counted. The CDR3 is CASGDPGVVVIV.

The chain carries TRBV9 and TRBJ2-7, with TRBD2 identical over 7 bases. CDR3 length: 14 residues. With V trimmed by 2 bases and J by 0 bases, 2 bases remained unmatched. In germline, CDR1 is SGDLS, CDR2 YYNGEE. The CDR3 spells CASSVSGTSYEQYF. Written as DNA, the CDR3 is TGTGCCAGCAGCGTCAGCGGGACCTCCTACGAGCAGTACTTC.

The chain has TRBV19 and TRBJ1-1; 7 bases line up with TRBD1. Germline V lookup: CDR1 LNHDA, CDR2 SQIVND (reference sequence). V lost 4 bases, J lost 5 bases, and 4 bases stayed unmatched. This CDR3 comprises 13 residues. CDR3: CASSTMTGTEAFF. The CDR3 coding sequence is TGTGCCAGTAGTACCATGACAGGGACTGAAGCTTTCTTT.

The rearrangement joins TRBV2 to TRBJ1-5, with no clear D. V was cut by 7 bases and J by 1 base, with 17 bases left in between. The V gene's germline CDR1 is SNHLY and CDR2 FYNNEI. This CDR3 comprises 16 residues. CDR3 amino acids: CASTERISASNQPQHF. The DNA of the CDR3 is TGTGCCAGCACCGAGCGGATTTCGGCCAGCAATCAGCCCCAGCATTTT. The variable domain in full, with the rest retrieved from reference TRBV2 and TRBJ1-5, is EPEVTQTPSHQVTQMGQEVILRCVPISNHLYFYWYRQILGQKVEFLVSFYNNEISEKSEIFDDQFSVERPDGSNFTLKIRSTKLEDSAMYFCASTERISASNQPQHFGDGTRLSIL.

The rearrangement uses TRBV7-8 and TRBJ2-7; D is uncertain. Germline V lookup: CDR1 SGHVS, CDR2 FQNEAQ. The CDR3 runs 14 residues. Trimming shortened V by 1 base and J by 1 base, and 8 bases separated the two germline ends. CDR3 DNA sequence: TGTGCCAGCAGCTTAGGAGCAAGTTCCTACGAGCAGTACTTC. Amino acid sequence: CASSLGASSYEQYF.

V and J are TRBV7-9 and TRBJ2-7; 9 nucleotides agree with TRBD1. CDR3 length: 14 amino acids. Trimming removed 5 bases from V and 7 bases from J; junction bases left unmatched: 9. CDR1 and CDR2 (germline): SEHNR, FQNEAQ (reference sequence). The CDR3 sequence is CASSPGQGHWEQYF. CDR3 nucleotide sequence: TGTGCCAGCAGCCCGGGACAGGGACATTGGGAGCAGTACTTC.

The V call is TRBV28, the J call TRBJ2-7, with 8 bases aligning to TRBD1. With V trimmed by 7 bases and J by 1 base, 6 bases remained unmatched. The CDR3 runs to 14 residues. CDR1 and CDR2 from the germline V gene are MDHEN and SYDVKM. CDR3 bases: TGTGCCAGCAAGAGACAGGGGTCATCCTACGAGCAGTACTTC. Translation: CASKRQGSSYEQYF. The entire variable domain, with the rest obtained from reference TRBV28 and TRBJ2-7, is as follows: DVKVTQSSRYLVKRTGEKVFLECVQDMDHENMFWYRQDPGLGLRLIYFSYDVKMKEKGDIPEGYSVSREKKERFSLILESASTNQTSMYLCASKRQGSSYEQYFGPGTRLTVT.

The chain links TRBV28 to TRBJ2-7; 9 bases fit TRBD1. Germline values: CDR1 MDHEN, CDR2 SYDVKM. This CDR3 is 13 amino acids long. With 2 bases clipped from V and 13 bases from J, the junction kept 9 bases outside the gene matches. As DNA, the CDR3 is TGTGCCAGCAGTTTAGACCGGGACAGGGCTCCCTACTTC. Its translation is CASSLDRDRAPYF.

V and J are TRBV14 and TRBJ2-7, with 8 bases fitting TRBD1. The CDR3 totals 16 residues. V was clipped by 1 base and J by 2 bases; unmatched bases: 7. CDR1 is SGHDN and CDR2 is FVKESK in the germline V gene. This chain's CDR3 is CASSQGNGQGAYEQYF. The CDR3, as DNA: TGTGCCAGCAGCCAAGGGAATGGACAGGGCGCCTACGAGCAGTACTTC.

The V gene is TRBV5-4, the J gene TRBJ2-7, with 7 bases identical to TRBD1. Unmatched junction bases numbered 4, after V lost 0 bases and J lost 4 bases. The germline V gene has CDR1 SGHNT and CDR2 YYREEE (reference sequence). The CDR3 length is 14 residues. CDR3 nucleotide sequence: TGTGCCAGCAGCTTGGGGCAGGACAGGTACGAGCAGTACTTC. This gives the protein CASSLGQDRYEQYF.

V is TRBV27 and J is TRBJ1-1; D unresolved. Trimming left V 6 bases short and J 1 base short, with 9 bases between. Germline CDR1 and CDR2: MNHEY and SMNVEV (reference sequence). The CDR3 contains 13 residues. CDR3 loop: CASRYSKNTEAFF. The CDR3 DNA follows: TGTGCCAGCAGGTACAGCAAGAACACTGAAGCTTTCTTT.

Regarding this clone: Other nucleotide sequences from this sample produce the same CDR3. The chain employs TRBV7-9 and TRBJ2-5, with TRBD1 as a possible D gene (7 bases). The CDR3 covers 14 residues. Germline CDR1 and CDR2: SEHNR and FQNEAQ (reference sequence). Trimming removed 5 bases from V and 4 bases from J, with 14 bases in between. The CDR3 region is CASSDREVGETQYF. CDR3 nucleotide sequence: TGTGCCAGCAGCGACAGGGAGGTAGGAGAGACCCAGTACTTC.

The CDR3 reads CASSPGTSGSFYEQYF. Here the CDR3 DNA reads TGCGCCAGCAGCCCTGGGACTAGCGGGAGTTTCTACGAGCAGTACTTC. V gene TRBV4-3 combines with J gene TRBJ2-7, with 14 bases matching TRBD2. CDR1 and CDR2 from the germline V gene are LGHNA and YSLEER. This CDR3 is 16 amino acids long. V gave up 4 bases and J gave up 3 bases; unmatched junction bases: 5.

This chain connects TRBV19 to TRBJ1-5; TRBD1 aligns across 7 bases. CDR3 length equals 16 residues. CDR1 is LNHDA, CDR2 SQIVND, per germline (reference sequence). Unmatched junction bases numbered 12, after V lost 4 bases and J lost 6 bases. CDR3 amino acids: CASSTGTGVSGQPQHF. CDR3 nucleotides: TGTGCCAGTAGTACCGGAACAGGGGTAAGCGGTCAGCCCCAGCATTTT. Using reference TRBV19 and TRBJ1-5 for the parts outside the CDR3, the full variable domain is DGGITQSPKYLFRKEGQNVTLSCEQNLNHDAMYWYRQDPGQGLRLIYYSQIVNDFQKGDIAEGYSVSREKKESFPLTVTSAQKNPTAFYLCASSTGTGVSGQPQHFGDGTRLSIL.

The chain joins TRBV7-2 to TRBJ2-1; D gene uncertain. The CDR3 is 14 amino acids. In germline, CDR1 is SGHTA, CDR2 FQGNSA. V was cut by 1 base and J by 9 bases, with 13 bases left in between. The CDR3 here is CASSLGGTSAEQFF. The CDR3 coding sequence is TGTGCCAGCAGCTTAGGCGGAACCTCCGCTGAGCAGTTCTTC.

The chain couples TRBV5-4 to TRBJ2-1; 12 bases line up with TRBD2. This CDR3 contains 16 residues. Germline V gene data show CDR1 as SGHNT and CDR2 as YYREEE (reference sequence). V dropped 0 bases and J dropped 7; count of bases not matched to a gene: 5. CDR3 in DNA: TGTGCCAGCAGCTTGGGACTAGCGGGAGTGATGAATGAGCAGTTCTTC. This translates into CASSLGLAGVMNEQFF.

In the case of this clone: At one boundary the junction diverges from the germline segment, which might be a read error. The sample holds other DNA sequences that translate to the same CDR3. The chain couples TRBV27 to TRBJ1-2; TRBD1 matches at 10 bases. This CDR3 has 15 amino acids. Germline CDR1 reads MNHEY; CDR2 reads SMNVEV (reference sequence). Written as DNA, the CDR3 is TGCGCCAGCAGTTTTACCGGGACAGGGGTCTATGGCTACACCTTC. It encodes CASSFTGTGVYGYTF.

This chain joins TRBV28 and TRBJ2-3; 9 nucleotides align to TRBD1. CDR3 length: 17 amino acids. The junction had 11 bases not matched to a gene; V was cut back by 3 bases and J by 4 bases. Per germline, CDR1 MDHEN and CDR2 SYDVKM. The CDR3 DNA reads as TGTGCCAGCAGTTTTCAAGCCGGGACAGGGCGTCCAGATACGCAGTATTTT. It specifies CASSFQAGTGRPDTQYF. Combining the CDR3 with reference TRBV28 and TRBJ2-3 gives the whole variable domain DVKVTQSSRYLVKRTGEKVFLECVQDMDHENMFWYRQDPGLGLRLIYFSYDVKMKEKGDIPEGYSVSREKKERFSLILESASTNQTSMYLCASSFQAGTGRPDTQYFGPGTRLTVL.

V is TRBV11-2 and J is TRBJ2-5; TRBD2 agrees at 9 bases. The CDR3 extends over 15 amino acids. V shed 3 bases, J shed 2 bases, and the junction held 4 bases outside the gene matches. The V gene's germline CDR1 is SGHAT and CDR2 FQNNGV. As DNA, the CDR3 is TGTGCCAGCAGCTTTTTCGCGGGAGGGCAAGAGACCCAGTACTTC. It is translated as CASSFFAGGQETQYF.